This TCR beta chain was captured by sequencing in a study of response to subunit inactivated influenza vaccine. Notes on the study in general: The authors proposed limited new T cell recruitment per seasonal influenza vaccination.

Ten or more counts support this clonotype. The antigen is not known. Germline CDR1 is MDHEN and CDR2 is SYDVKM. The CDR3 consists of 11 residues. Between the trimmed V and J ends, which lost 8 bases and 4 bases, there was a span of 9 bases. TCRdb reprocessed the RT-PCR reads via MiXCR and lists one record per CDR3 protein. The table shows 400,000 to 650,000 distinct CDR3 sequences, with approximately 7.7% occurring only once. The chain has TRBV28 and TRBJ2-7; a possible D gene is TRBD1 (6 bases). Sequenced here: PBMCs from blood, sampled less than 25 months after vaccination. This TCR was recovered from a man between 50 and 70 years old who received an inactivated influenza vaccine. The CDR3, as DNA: TGTGCCAGCGGCAGGGGTTACGAGCAGTACTTC. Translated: CASGRGYEQYF.